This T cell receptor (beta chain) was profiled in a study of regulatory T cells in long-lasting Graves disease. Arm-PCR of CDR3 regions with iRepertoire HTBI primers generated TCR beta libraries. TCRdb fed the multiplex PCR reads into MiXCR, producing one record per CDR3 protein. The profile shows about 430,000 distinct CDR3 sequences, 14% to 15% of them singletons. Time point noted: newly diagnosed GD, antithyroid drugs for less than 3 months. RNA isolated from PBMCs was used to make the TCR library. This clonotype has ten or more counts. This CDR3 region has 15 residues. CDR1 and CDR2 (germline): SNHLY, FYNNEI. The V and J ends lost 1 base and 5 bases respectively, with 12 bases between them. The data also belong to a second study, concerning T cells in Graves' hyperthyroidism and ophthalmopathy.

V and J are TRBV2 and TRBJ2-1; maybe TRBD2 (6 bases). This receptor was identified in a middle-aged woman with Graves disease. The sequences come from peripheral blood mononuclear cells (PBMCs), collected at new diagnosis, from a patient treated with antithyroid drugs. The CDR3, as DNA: TGTGCCAGCAGTGAAGTCGGGAGAGATAACAATGAGCAGTTCTTC. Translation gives CASSEVGRDNNEQFF.